These 21 T cell receptor beta chains originate from one sample sequenced in a study of OX40 agonist ivuxolimab in advanced cancers. Sequenced by immunoSEQ multiplex PCR; TCRdb stores in-frame clones only, minus some. The sample lists tens of thousands of clones; roughly 84% were seen once. The sequencing used CD4+ or CD8+ T cells sorted from blood, collected in a trial of the OX40 agonist ivuxolimab. These receptors originate from an adult with an advanced solid tumor such as melanoma, head and neck, liver or kidney cancer.

The chain uses TRBV5-1 and TRBJ2-7; 8 nucleotides line up with TRBD1. The CDR3 has 14 residues. Losses at the gene ends were 4 bases for V and 4 bases for J; bases not matched to a gene: 7. The germline V gene encodes CDR1 SGHRS and CDR2 YFSETQ. CDR3 nucleotide sequence: TGCGCCAGCAGCGGCGGGACAGGAGCTTACGAGCAGTACTTC. As protein: CASSGGTGAYEQYF. Looking up the rest from reference TRBV5-1 and TRBJ2-7 gives the full variable domain: KAGVTQTPRYLIKTRGQQVTLSCSPISGHRSVSWYQQTPGQGLQFLFEYFSETQRNKGNFPGRFSGRQFSNSRSEMNVSTLELGDSALYLCASSGGTGAYEQYFGPGTRLTVT.

The rearrangement joins TRBV18 to TRBJ1-1; D gene unclear. The CDR3 contains 15 residues. Germline CDR1 is KGHSH and CDR2 is LQKENI. The germline V and J ends were trimmed by 3 bases and 0 bases, with 11 bases remaining between them. CDR3 amino acids: CASSPAQAMNTEAFF. The CDR3, as DNA: TGTGCCAGCTCACCGGCCCAAGCAATGAACACTGAAGCTTTCTTT.

CDR3 residues: CASSVGADFSNQPQHF. CDR3 nucleotides: TGTGCCAGCAGCGTGGGGGCAGATTTTAGCAATCAGCCCCAGCATTTT. The chain recombines TRBV9 with TRBJ1-5; weak D call: TRBD1 (6 bases). Trimming left V 2 bases short and J 0 bases short, with 12 bases between. The CDR3 has 16 residues. Germline loops: CDR1 SGDLS, CDR2 YYNGEE.

This chain uses TRBV4-3 with TRBJ2-3; D is perhaps TRBD2 (6 bases). V was cut by 0 bases and J by 2 bases, with 18 bases left in between. CDR1 is LGHNA, CDR2 YSLEER, per germline. This CDR3 region has 18 residues. CDR3: CASSQDYRTGVYTDTQYF. The DNA of the CDR3 is TGCGCCAGCAGCCAAGATTATCGGACGGGAGTATACACAGATACGCAGTATTTT.

V is TRBV14 and J is TRBJ1-2, with D hard to call. The CDR3 is 15 amino acids. Germline-derived CDR1 and CDR2 are SGHDN and FVKESK. V gave up 4 bases and J gave up 6 bases, with 18 bases separating them. CDR3: CASSRRLSGADGYTF. The CDR3 bases are TGTGCCAGCAGCCGGCGACTAAGTGGAGCCGATGGCTACACCTTC.

The rearrangement links TRBV28 to TRBJ2-7, with D perhaps given as TRBD1 or TRBD2 (6 bases each). The CDR3 covers 15 residues. The germline V gene has CDR1 MDHEN and CDR2 SYDVKM. V lost 2 bases and J lost 0, with 11 bases in between. The CDR3 protein is CASSLTGAGSYEQYF. For the CDR3, the DNA is TGTGCCAGCAGTTTAACGGGGGCTGGCTCCTACGAGCAGTACTTC.

The chain combines TRBV5-6 with TRBJ2-7, with 8 positions matching TRBD2. This CDR3 comprises 14 residues. V dropped 2 bases and J dropped 2; count of bases not matched to a gene: 3. Germline CDR1 SGHDT, CDR2 YYEEEE. The CDR3 here is CASSFGLAAYEQYF. The CDR3 bases are TGTGCCAGCAGCTTTGGACTAGCCGCCTACGAGCAGTACTTC.

The rearrangement uses TRBV10-2 and TRBJ1-1, with D perhaps matching TRBD1 (5 bases). The CDR3 runs 14 residues. V lost 4 bases and J lost 1, with 10 bases in between. The germline CDR1 and CDR2 sequences are WSHSY and SAAADI. CDR3 DNA sequence: TGCGCCAGCAGTGTAAGTCAGGGGAACACTGAAGCTTTCTTT. This sequence encodes CASSVSQGNTEAFF.

This clone was detected only a few times. The chain recombines TRBV5-6 with TRBJ2-3; no clear D. The CDR3 has 11 residues. Germline lookup yields CDR1 SGHDT and CDR2 YYEEEE. Trimming shortened V by 4 bases and J by 2 bases, and 2 bases separated the two germline ends. DNA of the CDR3: TGTGCCAGCAGCGTCACAGATACGCAGTATTTT. It translates to CASSVTDTQYF.

The rearrangement joins TRBV21-1 to TRBJ1-1. TRBV21-1 corresponds to a pseudogene. The CDR3 runs 15 residues. The chain's CDR3 is CASSKVRLLNTEAFF. The CDR3 nucleotides read TGTGCCAGCAGCAAAGTTCGACTCCTGAACACTGAAGCTTTCTTT.

V gene TRBV7-2 combines with J gene TRBJ2-7, with D possibly matching TRBD2 (5 bases). The V gene lost 5 bases and the J gene lost 5 bases, with 10 bases spanning the gap. Germline values: CDR1 SGHTA, CDR2 FQGNSA. The CDR3 is made up of 12 amino acids. The CDR3 region is CASSRHGDEQYF. CDR3 nucleotides: TGTGCCAGCAGCCGACACGGGGACGAGCAGTACTTC.

V is TRBV27 and J is TRBJ2-3; D is unresolved. This CDR3 comprises 15 residues. Germline lookup yields CDR1 MNHEY and CDR2 SMNVEV (reference sequence). V was pared by 3 bases and J by 0 bases, with 10 bases between. CDR3 bases: TGTGCCAGCAGTTTGGCGCCCACTAGCACAGATACGCAGTATTTT. Encoded protein: CASSLAPTSTDTQYF.

The chain is built from TRBV7-8 and TRBJ2-3; maybe TRBD2 (6 bases). Germline lookup yields CDR1 SGHVS and CDR2 FQNEAQ. Trimming pared 3 bases from V and 1 base from J, leaving 8 bases between. The CDR3 is made up of 14 amino acids. CDR3 protein: CASSFTGGTDTQYF. The CDR3 region has the DNA TGTGCCAGCAGCTTCACGGGGGGCACAGATACGCAGTATTTT. Full variable domain (missing parts from reference TRBV7-8 and TRBJ2-3): GAGVSQSPRYKVAKRGQDVALRCDPISGHVSLFWYQQALGQGPEFLTYFQNEAQLDKSGLPSDRFFAERPEGSVSTLKIQRTQQEDSAVYLCASSFTGGTDTQYFGPGTRLTVL.

Of note for this clone: The conserved phenylalanine or tryptophan normally closing the CDR3 is absent here, so this likely arose from a read error. The chain links TRBV5-6 to TRBJ1-2; tentatively, D is TRBD1 (6 bases). V was pared by 4 bases and J by 0 bases, with 13 bases between. Germline V CDR1 and CDR2: SGHDT, YYEEEE. The CDR3 contains 15 residues. The DNA of the CDR3 is TGTGCCAGCAGCCCCTTTCGGACAGCTAACTATGGCTACACCCTC. It encodes CASSPFRTANYGYTL.

J is TRBJ2-4 and V is TRBV4-3; D unclear. The germline V and J ends were trimmed by 0 bases and 7 bases, with 13 bases remaining between them. Germline V gives CDR1 LGHNA, CDR2 YSLEER. The CDR3 consists of 15 residues. CDR3 in amino acids: CASSQDQGFRNIQYF. CDR3 sequence (DNA): TGCGCCAGCAGCCAAGATCAAGGGTTCCGGAACATTCAGTACTTC.

CDR3 bases: TGTGCCAGCAGGACTTACTACGAGCAGTACTTC. Protein: CASRTYYEQYF. The V gene is TRBV6-5, the J gene TRBJ2-7; D not certain. CDR1 and CDR2 (germline): MNHEY, SVGAGI. The CDR3 extends over 11 amino acids. V was clipped by 6 bases and J by 3 bases, with 6 bases between them.

The chain uses TRBV2 and TRBJ2-7; no clear D gene. The CDR3 is 11 amino acids. Germline V gives CDR1 SNHLY, CDR2 FYNNEI. V lost 7 bases and J 4 bases, leaving 8 bases between the germline ends. CDR3 protein: CASKISYEQYF. The DNA for the CDR3 is TGTGCCAGCAAGATTTCGTACGAGCAGTACTTC.

This clone appeared once. This chain links TRBV10-3 with TRBJ1-4; 8 bases fit TRBD1. Per the germline V gene, CDR1 is ENHRY and CDR2 is SYGVKD. This CDR3 region has 15 residues. Trimming took 6 bases from V and 8 from J; bases not matched to a gene: 11. The CDR3 protein is CAIRAQGGSREKLFF. CDR3 DNA: TGTGCCATCAGAGCACAGGGGGGCAGTAGGGAAAAACTGTTTTTT.

The chain uses TRBV2 and TRBJ1-2; D ambiguous. The CDR3 has 14 residues. Germline V lookup: CDR1 SNHLY, CDR2 FYNNEI. Trimming took off 1 base at V and 6 bases at J, with 12 bases between the two ends. The CDR3 DNA reads as TGTGCCAGCAGTGAAGTGGCACCAACCCATGGCTACACCTTC. It specifies CASSEVAPTHGYTF.

The rearrangement uses TRBV27 and TRBJ2-2; D gene uncertain. CDR3 length: 19 residues. Germline V gene sequence: CDR1 MNHEY, CDR2 SMNVEV (reference sequence). V lost 3 bases and J 0 bases, leaving 20 bases between the germline ends. CDR3 region: CASSLDSVGSKANTGELFF. The CDR3 nucleotides are TGTGCCAGCAGTTTGGATTCGGTGGGAAGTAAAGCGAACACCGGGGAGCTGTTTTTT.

This clone was counted a single time. V usage is TRBV6-5 and J usage is TRBJ2-2; D unresolved. The CDR3 covers 9 residues. Germline CDR1 and CDR2: MNHEY and SVGAGI. Trimming stripped 6 bases from V and 13 bases from J, with 6 bases between. The CDR3 sequence is CASRWVLFF. Here the CDR3 DNA reads TGTGCCAGCAGGTGGGTGCTGTTTTTT.